This T cell receptor (beta chain) was observed in a study of T cell responses to AZD1222 COVID-19 vaccine. General study points: Sampled repertoires all dated from after the peak T cell response. Just a handful of AZD1222 recipients were seropositive at baseline. Spike-specific TCR breadth rose after two AZD1222 doses, and depth rose as well.

Some clones are missing from TCRdb's copy, which holds only in-frame ones; the method was immunoSEQ multiplex PCR. The data contain roughly 53,000 clones, approximately 85% of them singletons. Comments on this clone: The target antigen is unknown.

This TCR came from an adult in good health. The sample consisted of peripheral blood, taken on day 0 of MenACWY control vaccination.

The CDR3 DNA reads as TGTGCCAGCAGCTTAGGGTTGGGCAGGAGCTCCTACAATGAGCAGTTCTTC. It is translated as CASSLGLGRSSYNEQFF. The rearrangement joins TRBV7-8 to TRBJ2-1; no firm D call. This CDR3 spans 17 amino acids. The germline CDR1 and CDR2 sequences are SGHVS and FQNEAQ. Trimming cost V 1 base and J 0 bases, with 13 bases left between them.